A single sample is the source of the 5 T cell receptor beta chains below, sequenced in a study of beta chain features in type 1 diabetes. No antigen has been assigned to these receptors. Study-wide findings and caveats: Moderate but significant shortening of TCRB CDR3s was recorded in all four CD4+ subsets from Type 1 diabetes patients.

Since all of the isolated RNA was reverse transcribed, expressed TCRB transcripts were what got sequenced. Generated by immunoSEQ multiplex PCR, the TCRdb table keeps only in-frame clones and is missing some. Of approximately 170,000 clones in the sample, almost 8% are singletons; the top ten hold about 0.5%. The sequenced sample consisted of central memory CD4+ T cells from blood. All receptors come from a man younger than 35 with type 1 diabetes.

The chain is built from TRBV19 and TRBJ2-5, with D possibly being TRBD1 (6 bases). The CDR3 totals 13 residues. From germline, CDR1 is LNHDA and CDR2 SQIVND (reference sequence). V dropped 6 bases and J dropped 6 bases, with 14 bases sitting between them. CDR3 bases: TGTGCCAGTAGCCCGACAGGAACGAAGACCCAGTACTTC. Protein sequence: CASSPTGTKTQYF.

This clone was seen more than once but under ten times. CDR3 residues: CASSLVSGAVDEQYF. The CDR3 DNA reads as TGCGCCAGCAGCTTGGTTAGTGGGGCTGTCGACGAGCAGTACTTC. The chain employs TRBV5-1 and TRBJ2-7; TRBD1 might be the D (5 bases). CDR3 size: 15 residues. Germline V gene lookup returns CDR1 SGHRS and CDR2 YFSETQ. The V end was cut by 0 bases, the J end by 5 bases, with 15 bases between.

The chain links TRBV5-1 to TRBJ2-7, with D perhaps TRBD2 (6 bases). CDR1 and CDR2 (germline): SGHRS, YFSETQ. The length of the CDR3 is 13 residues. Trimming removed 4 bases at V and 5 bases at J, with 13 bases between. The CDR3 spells CASSALTRNEQYF. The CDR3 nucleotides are TGCGCCAGCAGCGCCCTGACTAGAAACGAGCAGTACTTC.

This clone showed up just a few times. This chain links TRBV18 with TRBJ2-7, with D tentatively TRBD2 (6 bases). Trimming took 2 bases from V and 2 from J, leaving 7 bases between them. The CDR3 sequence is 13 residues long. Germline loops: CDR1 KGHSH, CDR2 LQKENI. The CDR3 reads CASSPSGAYEQYF. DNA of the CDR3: TGTGCCAGCTCACCATCGGGAGCCTACGAGCAGTACTTC.

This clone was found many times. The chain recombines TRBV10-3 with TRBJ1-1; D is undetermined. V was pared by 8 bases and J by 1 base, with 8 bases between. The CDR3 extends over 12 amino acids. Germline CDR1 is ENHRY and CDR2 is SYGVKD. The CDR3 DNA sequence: TGTGCCATCGGCGCGGCGAACACTGAAGCTTTCTTT. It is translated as CAIGAANTEAFF.